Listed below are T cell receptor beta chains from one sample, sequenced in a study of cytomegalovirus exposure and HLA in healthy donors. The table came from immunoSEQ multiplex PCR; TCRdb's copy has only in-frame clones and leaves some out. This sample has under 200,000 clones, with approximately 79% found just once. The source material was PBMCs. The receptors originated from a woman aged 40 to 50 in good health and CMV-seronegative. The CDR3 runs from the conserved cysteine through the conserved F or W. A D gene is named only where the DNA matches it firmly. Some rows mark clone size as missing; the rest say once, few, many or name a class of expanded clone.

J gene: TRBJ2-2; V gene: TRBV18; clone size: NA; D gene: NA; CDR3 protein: CASSPALGAQGELFF; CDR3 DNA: TGTGCCAGCTCACCAGCCCTAGGGGCGCAGGGGGAGCTGTTTTTT
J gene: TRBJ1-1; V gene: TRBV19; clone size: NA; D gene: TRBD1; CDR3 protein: CASSPQGGSEAFF; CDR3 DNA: TGTGCCAGTAGTCCTCAAGGGGGCTCTGAAGCTTTCTTT
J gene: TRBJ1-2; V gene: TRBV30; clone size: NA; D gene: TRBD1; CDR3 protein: CAFNGGTGHPYGYTF; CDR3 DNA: TGTGCCTTCAACGGCGGGACAGGGCACCCCTATGGCTACACCTTC
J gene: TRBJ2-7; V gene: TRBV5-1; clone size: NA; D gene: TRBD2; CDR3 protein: CASSSGLAGNYEQYF; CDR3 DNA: TGCGCCAGCAGCTCTGGACTAGCGGGAAACTACGAGCAGTACTTC
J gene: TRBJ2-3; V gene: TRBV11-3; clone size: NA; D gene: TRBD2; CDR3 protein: CASSFWGGTSTDTQYF; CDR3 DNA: TGTGCCAGCAGCTTCTGGGGGGGTACTAGCACAGATACGCAGTATTTT
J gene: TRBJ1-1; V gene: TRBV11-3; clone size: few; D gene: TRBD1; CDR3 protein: CASSQDRQGTEAFF; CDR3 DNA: TGTGCCAGCAGCCAGGATCGACAGGGTACTGAAGCTTTCTTT
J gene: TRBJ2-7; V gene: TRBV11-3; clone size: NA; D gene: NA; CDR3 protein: CASSYSIQGGHEQYF; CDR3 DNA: TGTGCCAGCAGCTATTCTATACAGGGAGGGCACGAGCAGTACTTC
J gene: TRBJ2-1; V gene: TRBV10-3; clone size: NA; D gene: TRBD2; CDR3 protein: CAISGTGTSGYNEQFF; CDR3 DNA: TGTGCCATCAGTGGAACCGGGACTAGCGGATACAATGAGCAGTTCTTC
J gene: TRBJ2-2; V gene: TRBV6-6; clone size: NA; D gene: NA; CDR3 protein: CASSYGRALSGELFF; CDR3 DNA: TGTGCCAGCAGTTACGGGCGGGCCCTCTCCGGGGAGCTGTTTTTT
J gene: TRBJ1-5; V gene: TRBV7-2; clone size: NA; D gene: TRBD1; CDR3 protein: CASSLTGGQPQHF; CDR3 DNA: TGTGCCAGCAGCCTGACAGGGGGCCAGCCCCAGCATTTT
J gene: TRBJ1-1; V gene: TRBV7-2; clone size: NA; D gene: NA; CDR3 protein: CASSYSGRTEAFF; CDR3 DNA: TGTGCCAGCAGCTATTCAGGGAGGACTGAAGCTTTCTTT
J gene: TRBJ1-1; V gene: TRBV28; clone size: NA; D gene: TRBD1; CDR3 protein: CASYDRGSGNTEAFF; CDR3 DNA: TGTGCCAGCTATGACAGGGGGTCGGGGAACACTGAAGCTTTCTTT
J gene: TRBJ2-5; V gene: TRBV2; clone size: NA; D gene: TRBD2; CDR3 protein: CARTALAGDLFSQETQYF; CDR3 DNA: TGTGCCAGGACAGCACTAGCGGGAGATTTATTTTCGCAAGAGACCCAGTACTTC
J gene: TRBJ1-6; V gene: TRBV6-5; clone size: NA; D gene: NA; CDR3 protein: CASGLEFPNSPLHF; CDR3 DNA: TGTGCCAGCGGCCTCGAATTTCCGAATTCACCCCTCCACTTT
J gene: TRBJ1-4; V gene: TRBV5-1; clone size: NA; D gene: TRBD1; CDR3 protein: CASSKQGASVGEKLFF; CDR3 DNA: TGCGCCAGCAGCAAGCAGGGGGCTTCGGTGGGTGAAAAACTGTTTTTT
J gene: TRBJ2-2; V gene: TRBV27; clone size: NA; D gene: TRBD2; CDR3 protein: CASSPSSGGAGELFF; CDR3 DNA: TGTGCCAGCAGTCCCTCTAGCGGGGGGGCCGGGGAGCTGTTTTTT
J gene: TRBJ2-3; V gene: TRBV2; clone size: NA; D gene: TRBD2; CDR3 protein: CASRGDWGSGSTDTQYF; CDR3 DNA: TGTGCCAGCAGGGGGGACTGGGGTAGCGGGAGCACAGATACGCAGTATTTT
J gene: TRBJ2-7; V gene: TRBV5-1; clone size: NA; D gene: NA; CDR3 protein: CASSLASSVPYEQYF; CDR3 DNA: TGCGCCAGCAGCTTGGCCTCGTCTGTCCCCTACGAGCAGTACTTC
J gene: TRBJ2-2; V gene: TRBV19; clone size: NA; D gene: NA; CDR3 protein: CATRGGSGYTGELFF; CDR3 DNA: TGTGCCACCAGGGGAGGGAGCGGTTACACCGGGGAGCTGTTTTTT
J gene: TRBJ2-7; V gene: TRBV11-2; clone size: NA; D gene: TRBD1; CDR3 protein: CASQRPGTGMTYEQYF; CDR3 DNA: TGTGCCAGCCAACGCCCCGGGACAGGAATGACCTACGAGCAGTACTTC
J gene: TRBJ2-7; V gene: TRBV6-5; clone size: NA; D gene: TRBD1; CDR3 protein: CASSLQGRDEQYF; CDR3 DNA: TGTGCCAGCAGTCTACAGGGGCGGGACGAGCAGTACTTC
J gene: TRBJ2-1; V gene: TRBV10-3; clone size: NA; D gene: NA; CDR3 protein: CAISGAGPSGEQFF; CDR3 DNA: TGTGCCATCAGTGGGGCTGGGCCCTCCGGTGAGCAGTTCTTC
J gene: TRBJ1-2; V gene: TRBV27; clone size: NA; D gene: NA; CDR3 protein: CASSLSGSSGGYTF; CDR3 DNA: TGTGCCAGCAGTTTATCGGGTTCATCGGGAGGCTACACCTTC
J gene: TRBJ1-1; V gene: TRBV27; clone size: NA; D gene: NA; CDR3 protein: CASYPGGSNTEAFF; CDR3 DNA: TGTGCCAGCTATCCGGGGGGGTCGAACACTGAAGCTTTCTTT
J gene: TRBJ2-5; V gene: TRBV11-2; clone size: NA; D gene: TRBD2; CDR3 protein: CASSLGASGRGETQYF; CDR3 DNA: TGTGCCAGCAGCTTAGGGGCAAGCGGGAGGGGGGAGACCCAGTACTTC
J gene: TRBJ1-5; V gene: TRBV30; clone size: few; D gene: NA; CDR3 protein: CAWTPQGSNQPQHF; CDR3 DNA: TGTGCCTGGACCCCACAGGGTAGCAATCAGCCCCAGCATTTT
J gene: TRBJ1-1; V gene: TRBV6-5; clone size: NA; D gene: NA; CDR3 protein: CASAETANTEAFF; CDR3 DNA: TGTGCCAGCGCAGAGACAGCCAACACTGAAGCTTTCTTT
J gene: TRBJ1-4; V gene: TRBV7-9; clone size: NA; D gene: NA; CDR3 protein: CASSLAGGSEKLFF; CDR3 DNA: TGTGCCAGCAGCTTAGCGGGAGGGAGTGAAAAACTGTTTTTT
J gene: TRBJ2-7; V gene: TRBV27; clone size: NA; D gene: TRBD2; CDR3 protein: CASSPGLAGVGEQYF; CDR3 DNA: TGTGCCAGCAGTCCGGGACTAGCGGGAGTGGGCGAGCAGTACTTC
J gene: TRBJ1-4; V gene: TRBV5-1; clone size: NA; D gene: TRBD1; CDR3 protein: CASTRGQGYEKLFF; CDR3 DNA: TGCGCCAGCACCCGGGGACAGGGGTATGAAAAACTGTTTTTT
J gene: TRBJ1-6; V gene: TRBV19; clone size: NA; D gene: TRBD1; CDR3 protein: CATRDRANSPLHF; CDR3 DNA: TGTGCCACCCGGGACAGGGCCAATTCACCCCTCCACTTT
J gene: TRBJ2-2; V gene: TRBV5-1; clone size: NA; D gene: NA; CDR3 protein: CASSLGARTGELFF; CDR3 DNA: TGCGCCAGCAGCTTGGGGGCCCGAACCGGGGAGCTGTTTTTT
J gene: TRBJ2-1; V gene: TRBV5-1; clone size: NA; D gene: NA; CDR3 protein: CASSLDASSYNEQFF; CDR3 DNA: TGCGCCAGCAGCTTGGACGCCAGTTCCTACAATGAGCAGTTCTTC